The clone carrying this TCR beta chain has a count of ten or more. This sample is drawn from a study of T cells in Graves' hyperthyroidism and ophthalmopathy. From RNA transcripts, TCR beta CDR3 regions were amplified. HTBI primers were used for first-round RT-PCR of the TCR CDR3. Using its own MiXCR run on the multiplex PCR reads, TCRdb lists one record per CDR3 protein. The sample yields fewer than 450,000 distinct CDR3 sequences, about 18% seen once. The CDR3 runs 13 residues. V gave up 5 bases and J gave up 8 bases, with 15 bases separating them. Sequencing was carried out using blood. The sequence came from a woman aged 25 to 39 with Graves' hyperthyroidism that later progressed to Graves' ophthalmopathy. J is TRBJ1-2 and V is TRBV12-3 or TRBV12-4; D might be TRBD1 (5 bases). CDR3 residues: CASSRQFLAGYTF. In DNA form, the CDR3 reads TGTGCCAGCAGTAGACAGTTCCTCGCGGGCTACACCTTC.